One sample yielded the 29 T cell receptor beta chains listed below, sequenced in a study of cytomegalovirus exposure and HLA in healthy donors. Use of 60 Vbeta and 13 Jbeta primers characterized the PCR. The protocol was immunoSEQ multiplex PCR, while the TCRdb copy is restricted to in-frame clones and leaves out a portion. The sample has around 180,000 clones, around 79% seen once; the top ten hold under 0.9%. Sequenced material: PBMCs. The receptors were sampled from a woman between 40 and 50 years old in good health and CMV-seronegative.

In nucleotides, the CDR3 is TGCGCCAGCAGCATCTCAAGACAGGGTCGTGAAGCTTTCTTT. Encoded protein: CASSISRQGREAFF. The chain is built from TRBV5-1 and TRBJ1-1; 7 nucleotides line up with TRBD1. The ends lost 4 bases at V and 7 bases at J; junction bases unmatched: 10. The CDR3 totals 14 residues. Per germline, CDR1 SGHRS and CDR2 YFSETQ.

V is TRBV29-1 and J is TRBJ2-3; TRBD1 aligns across 8 bases. The length of the CDR3 is 14 residues. Germline CDR1 reads SQVTM; CDR2 reads ANQGSEA. Trimming at V came to 6 bases and at J to 2 bases, leaving 7 bases not matched to a gene. In nucleotides, the CDR3 is TGCAGCGTAACGGACAGGGACCTCACAGATACGCAGTATTTT. Its translation is CSVTDRDLTDTQYF.

The genes are TRBV6-1 and TRBJ2-1; 9 nucleotides line up with TRBD1. This CDR3 is built from 16 residues. CDR1 MNHNS and CDR2 SASEGT come from the germline V gene. The V and J ends lost 2 bases and 7 bases, in that order; junction bases with no gene match: 9. For the CDR3, the DNA is TGTGCCAGCAGTGAAATACTGGGACAGGGCCGTAATGAGCAGTTCTTC. Translation gives CASSEILGQGRNEQFF.

The chain has TRBV19 and TRBJ1-5, with a tentative D call TRBD1 (6 bases). This CDR3 spans 16 amino acids. Germline values: CDR1 LNHDA, CDR2 SQIVND (reference sequence). V was cut by 1 base and J by 3 bases, with 13 bases left in between. DNA for the CDR3: TGTGCCAGTAGTATAGCTACAGGGTTGTTCAATCAGCCCCAGCATTTT. This encodes CASSIATGLFNQPQHF.

This clone was picked up a small number of times. V gene TRBV10-3 combines with J gene TRBJ2-1, with D possibly matching TRBD2 (5 bases). This CDR3 is 15 amino acids long. Trimming removed 7 bases at V and 6 bases at J, with 19 bases between. The germline V gene has CDR1 ENHRY and CDR2 SYGVKD. CDR3 DNA: TGTGCCATCACTCACGGGGATGGTATGGGCAATGAGCAGTTCTTC. Its protein is CAITHGDGMGNEQFF.

This sequence joins TRBV28 and TRBJ1-1; D may be TRBD1 (5 bases). The CDR3 totals 13 residues. With 1 base removed from V and 10 bases from J, the gap between germline ends came to 13 bases. In germline, CDR1 is MDHEN, CDR2 SYDVKM. In DNA, the CDR3 is TGTGCCAGCAGTTTATCCGGGGGGGAGGCAGCTTTCTTT. Translation gives CASSLSGGEAAFF. Complete variable domain (other parts from reference TRBV28 and TRBJ1-1): DVKVTQSSRYLVKRTGEKVFLECVQDMDHENMFWYRQDPGLGLRLIYFSYDVKMKEKGDIPEGYSVSREKKERFSLILESASTNQTSMYLCASSLSGGEAAFFGQGTRLTVV.

This rearrangement joins TRBV14 to TRBJ1-1; 8 nucleotides agree with TRBD1. J lost 1 base, V lost 1 base, and 2 bases had no gene match. This CDR3 has 15 amino acids. The germline V gene has CDR1 SGHDN and CDR2 FVKESK. CDR3 coding DNA: TGTGCCAGCAGCCAAGCAGGGGGCTGGAACACTGAAGCTTTCTTT. This translates into CASSQAGGWNTEAFF.

This clone was seen only a few times. The chain employs TRBV2 and TRBJ2-3, with 8 bases aligning to TRBD2. Germline CDR1 SNHLY, CDR2 FYNNEI. The CDR3 has 16 residues. Trimming at V came to 4 bases and at J to 2 bases, leaving 8 bases not matched to a gene. The CDR3 region has the DNA TGTGCCAGCAGTGGGTCACTAGCGGAACACACAGATACGCAGTATTTT. Its protein product is CASSGSLAEHTDTQYF.

CDR3 in DNA: TGCGCCAGCAGCTTCGGGCGGGAGGGAGGCGAGCAGTACTTC. Amino acid sequence: CASSFGREGGEQYF. The chain couples TRBV5-1 to TRBJ2-7, with 9 bases that match TRBD2. This CDR3 region has 14 residues. Germline V gives CDR1 SGHRS, CDR2 YFSETQ. Unmatched junction bases numbered 6, after V lost 2 bases and J lost 6 bases.

The CDR3 region is CASSSVGGYEQYF. The DNA for the CDR3 is TGTGCCAGCAGCTCGGTAGGGGGCTACGAGCAGTACTTC. The gene calls are TRBV5-4 and TRBJ2-7; the D gene is possibly TRBD1 (6 bases). CDR3 length equals 13 residues. The V gene's germline CDR1 is SGHNT and CDR2 YYREEE (reference sequence). Trimming pared 3 bases from V and 3 bases from J, leaving 10 bases between.

This clone has a handful of counts. The V call is TRBV5-1, the J call TRBJ1-1; D not certain. In germline, CDR1 is SGHRS, CDR2 YFSETQ. Trimming shortened V by 6 bases and J by 6 bases, and 21 bases separated the two germline ends. The CDR3 consists of 15 residues. The CDR3 here is CASTGARGSYAEAFF. CDR3 nucleotide sequence: TGCGCCAGCACTGGAGCTCGGGGTAGCTACGCTGAAGCTTTCTTT.

The rearrangement joins TRBV30 to TRBJ2-7; TRBD1 matches 7 bases. CDR3 size: 12 residues. Germline CDR1 GTSNPN, CDR2 SVGIG (reference sequence). The V segment lost 4 bases and the J segment 3 bases; nucleotides outside the gene matches: 3. The CDR3 protein is CAWKQGVYEQYF. As DNA, the CDR3 is TGTGCCTGGAAGCAGGGGGTCTACGAGCAGTACTTC.

V usage is TRBV28 and J usage is TRBJ1-1; D call uncertain. Germline V CDR1 and CDR2: MDHEN, SYDVKM. This CDR3 is 13 amino acids long. V lost 8 bases to trimming and J lost 1 base, with 11 bases between them. This chain's CDR3 is CASQFPGNTEAFF. The CDR3 DNA reads TGTGCCAGCCAGTTCCCGGGGAACACTGAAGCTTTCTTT.

The chain is built from TRBV9 and TRBJ2-1, with D perhaps matching TRBD1 (5 bases). Germline-derived CDR1 and CDR2 are SGDLS and YYNGEE. CDR3 length equals 14 residues. With 3 bases removed from V and 4 bases from J, the gap between germline ends came to 11 bases. CDR3: CASSERGLYNEQFF. The CDR3 coding sequence is TGTGCCAGCAGCGAAAGGGGCCTTTACAATGAGCAGTTCTTC.

The count of this clone is one. The genes are TRBV5-6 and TRBJ1-2, with TRBD1 identical over 9 bases. V dropped 4 bases and J dropped 2; count of bases not matched to a gene: 3. The CDR3 length is 14 residues. Germline V gene sequence: CDR1 SGHDT, CDR2 YYEEEE. CDR3 sequence reads: CASSPGTGNYGYTF. The CDR3 DNA follows: TGTGCCAGCAGCCCCGGGACAGGGAACTATGGCTACACCTTC.

The V and J genes are TRBV5-4 and TRBJ2-2, with 10 bases identical to TRBD2. Germline values: CDR1 SGHNT, CDR2 YYREEE (reference sequence). V was pared by 4 bases and J by 7 bases, with 4 bases of the junction left unmatched. The CDR3 is made up of 14 amino acids. CDR3 coding DNA: TGTGCCAGCAGCGGGGGACTAGCGTACGGGGAGCTGTTTTTT. Translation: CASSGGLAYGELFF.

This clone came up a few times. The chain uses TRBV4-1 and TRBJ1-1, with unresolved D. Germline V gene lookup returns CDR1 MGHRA and CDR2 YSYEKL. Trimming took 3 bases from V and 4 from J, leaving 9 bases between them. This CDR3 is 13 amino acids long. The CDR3 DNA sequence: TGCGCCAGCAGCCAGGGGAGGACCACTGAAGCTTTCTTT. It specifies CASSQGRTTEAFF.

This chain connects TRBV28 to TRBJ1-1; a possible D gene is TRBD1 (5 bases). The CDR3 spans 18 residues. The germline gives CDR1 MDHEN, CDR2 SYDVKM. The V gene lost 6 bases and the J gene lost 3 bases, with 26 bases spanning the gap. CDR3 nucleotide sequence: TGTGCCAGCAGAATTTCAGGGACTTGGGGCAGGGAAGACACTGAAGCTTTCTTT. Its protein is CASRISGTWGREDTEAFF.

This clone was recorded only once. The CDR3, as DNA: TGTGCCAGCAGCTTAGGGGGGACAGGGGACACTGAAGCTTTCTTT. This sequence encodes CASSLGGTGDTEAFF. The chain uses TRBV7-6 and TRBJ1-1; TRBD1 agrees at 10 bases. J was trimmed by 3 bases and V by 1 base; bases with no gene match: 2. CDR3 size: 15 residues. The germline CDR1 and CDR2 sequences are SGHVS and FNYEAQ.

This clone appeared once. The CDR3 nucleotides read TGTGCCAGCAGCGTAGCTGGACAGGGAGGGCAGTACTTC. It codes for CASSVAGQGGQYF. The rearrangement joins TRBV9 to TRBJ2-5; D is perhaps TRBD1 (8 bases). V was pared by 0 bases and J by 11 bases, with 14 bases between. This CDR3 contains 13 residues. Germline V gene data show CDR1 as SGDLS and CDR2 as YYNGEE. Together with reference TRBV9 and TRBJ2-5, the CDR3 gives the full variable domain: DSGVTQTPKHLITATGQRVTLRCSPRSGDLSVYWYQQSLDQGLQFLIQYYNGEERAKGNILERFSAQQFPDLHSELNLSSLELGDSALYFCASSVAGQGGQYFGPGTRLLVL.

The chain uses TRBV7-9 and TRBJ1-1; D perhaps matches TRBD1 (5 bases). Germline CDR1 reads SEHNR; CDR2 reads FQNEAQ (reference sequence). CDR3 length equals 12 residues. V was trimmed by 5 bases and J by 11 bases, leaving 15 bases between them. Here the CDR3 reads CASSLGSRAAFF. DNA for the CDR3: TGTGCCAGCAGCCTAGGATCCAGGGCGGCTTTCTTT.

The chain combines TRBV2 with TRBJ1-2, with TRBD1 identical over 8 bases. The V gene's germline CDR1 is SNHLY and CDR2 FYNNEI. The CDR3 has 14 amino acids. The V segment lost 6 bases and the J segment 8 bases; nucleotides outside the gene matches: 11. The CDR3 here is CASSLKGQAGGYTF. The CDR3 DNA reads as TGTGCCAGCAGCCTGAAGGGACAGGCTGGGGGCTACACCTTC.

The chain combines TRBV25-1 with TRBJ1-1, with D hard to call. Germline V gene data show CDR1 as MGHDK and CDR2 as SYGVNS. Trimming took off 1 base at V and 8 bases at J, with 11 bases between the two ends. The CDR3 contains 13 residues. The CDR3 bases are TGTGCCAGCAGTGAATTGACTAACCCCGAAGCTTTCTTT. It specifies CASSELTNPEAFF.

This chain uses TRBV28 with TRBJ2-7, with D possibly being TRBD2 (5 bases). CDR1 MDHEN and CDR2 SYDVKM come from the germline V gene. Trimming cost V 5 bases and J 11 bases, with 19 bases left between them. CDR3 length equals 13 residues. CDR3 in DNA: TGTGCCAGCAGTCAGGATCGCGGACGAGCGGAGTACTTC. Its translation is CASSQDRGRAEYF.

The V gene is TRBV4-1, the J gene TRBJ2-7; perhaps TRBD2 as D (5 bases). The CDR3 spans 17 residues. Germline V CDR1 and CDR2: MGHRA, YSYEKL. Trimming removed 0 bases at V and 5 bases at J, with 20 bases between. The CDR3 reads CASSQDKYGGLTDEQYF. CDR3 sequence (DNA): TGCGCCAGCAGCCAAGATAAATACGGAGGCTTAACGGACGAGCAGTACTTC.

This clone was counted a few times. The chain has TRBV5-4 and TRBJ1-1; D call uncertain. V lost 1 base, J lost 1 base, and 11 bases lay in between. CDR1 is SGHNT, CDR2 YYREEE, per germline (reference sequence). The CDR3 has 15 residues. The CDR3 spells CASSLPRLKNTEAFF. DNA of the CDR3: TGTGCCAGCAGCTTGCCCCGACTGAAGAACACTGAAGCTTTCTTT.

This chain uses TRBV21-1 with TRBJ2-1; TRBD2 is the table's D call and was not checked against the DNA. TRBV21-1 is termed a pseudogene. This CDR3 region has 17 residues. The DNA for the CDR3 is TGTGCCAGCAGCAAAGTTAGGCAGGGAGGTTACGACAATGAGCAGTTCTTC. This codes for CASSKVRQGGYDNEQFF.

The chain joins TRBV30 to TRBJ1-2; a possible D gene is TRBD1 (5 bases). CDR3 length equals 15 residues. V gave up 0 bases and J gave up 5 bases, with 16 bases separating them. Germline V gene sequence: CDR1 GTSNPN, CDR2 SVGIG (reference sequence). CDR3 in amino acids: CAWSVRMEQAYGYTF. In DNA form, the CDR3 reads TGTGCCTGGAGTGTACGAATGGAACAGGCATATGGCTACACCTTC.

The rearrangement uses TRBV6-5 and TRBJ1-1; D is perhaps TRBD1 (5 bases). V was shortened by 6 bases and J by 1 base, with 12 bases between the two germline ends. The CDR3 runs 14 residues. Germline V gene lookup returns CDR1 MNHEY and CDR2 SVGAGI. In DNA form, the CDR3 reads TGTGCCAGCAGACGCGGGGCAGCGAACACTGAAGCTTTCTTT. Its protein is CASRRGAANTEAFF.